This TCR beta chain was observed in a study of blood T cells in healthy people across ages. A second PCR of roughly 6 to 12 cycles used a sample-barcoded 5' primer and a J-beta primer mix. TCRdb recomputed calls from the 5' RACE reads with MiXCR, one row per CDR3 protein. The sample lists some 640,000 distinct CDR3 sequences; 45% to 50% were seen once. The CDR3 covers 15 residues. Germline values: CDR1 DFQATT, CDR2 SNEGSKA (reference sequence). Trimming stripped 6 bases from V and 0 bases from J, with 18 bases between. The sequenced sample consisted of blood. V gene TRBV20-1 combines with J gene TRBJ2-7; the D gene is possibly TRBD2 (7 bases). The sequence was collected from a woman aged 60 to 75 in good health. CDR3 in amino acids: CSAPRGSGASYEQYF. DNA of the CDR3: TGCAGTGCCCCAAGGGGGAGCGGGGCCTCCTACGAGCAGTACTTC.